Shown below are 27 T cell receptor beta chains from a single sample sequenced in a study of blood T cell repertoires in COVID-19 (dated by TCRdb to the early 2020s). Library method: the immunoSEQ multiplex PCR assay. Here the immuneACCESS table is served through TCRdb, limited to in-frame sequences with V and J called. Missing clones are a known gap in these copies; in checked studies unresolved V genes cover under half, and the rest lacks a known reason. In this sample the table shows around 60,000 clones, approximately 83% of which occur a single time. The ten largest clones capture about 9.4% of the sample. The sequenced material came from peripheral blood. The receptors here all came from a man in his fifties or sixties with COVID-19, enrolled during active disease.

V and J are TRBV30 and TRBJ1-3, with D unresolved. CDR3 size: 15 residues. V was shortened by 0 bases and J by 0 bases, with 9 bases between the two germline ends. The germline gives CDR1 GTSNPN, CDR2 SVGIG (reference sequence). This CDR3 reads CAWSVGLNSGNTIYF. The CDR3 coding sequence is TGTGCCTGGAGTGTTGGCCTTAACTCTGGAAACACCATATATTTT.

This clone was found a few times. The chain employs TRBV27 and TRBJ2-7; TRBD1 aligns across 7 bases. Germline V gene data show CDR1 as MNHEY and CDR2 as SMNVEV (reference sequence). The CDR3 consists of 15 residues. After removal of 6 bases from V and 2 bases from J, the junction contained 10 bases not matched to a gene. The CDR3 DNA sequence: TGTGCCAGCAGGACCCGGGACAGACACCCCTACGAGCAGTACTTC. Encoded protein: CASRTRDRHPYEQYF.

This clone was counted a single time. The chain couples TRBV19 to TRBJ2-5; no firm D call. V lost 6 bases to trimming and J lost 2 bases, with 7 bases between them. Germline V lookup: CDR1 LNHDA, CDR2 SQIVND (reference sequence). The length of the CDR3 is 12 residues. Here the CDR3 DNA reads TGTGCCAGTAGCCGGCGGCAAGAGACCCAGTACTTC. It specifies CASSRRQETQYF.

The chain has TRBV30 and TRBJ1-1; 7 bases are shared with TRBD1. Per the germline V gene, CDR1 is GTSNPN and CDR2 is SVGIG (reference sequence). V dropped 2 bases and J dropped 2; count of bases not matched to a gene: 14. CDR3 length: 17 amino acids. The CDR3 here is CAWSPPGQRTHNTEAFF. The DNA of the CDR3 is TGTGCCTGGAGTCCCCCGGGACAGAGGACCCACAACACTGAAGCTTTCTTT.

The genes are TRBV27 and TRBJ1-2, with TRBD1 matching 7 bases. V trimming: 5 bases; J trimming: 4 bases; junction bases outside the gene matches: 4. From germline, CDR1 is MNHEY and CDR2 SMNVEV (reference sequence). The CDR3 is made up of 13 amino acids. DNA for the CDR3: TGTGCCAGCAGTCCCAGGGACAGCTATGGCTACACCTTC. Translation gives CASSPRDSYGYTF.

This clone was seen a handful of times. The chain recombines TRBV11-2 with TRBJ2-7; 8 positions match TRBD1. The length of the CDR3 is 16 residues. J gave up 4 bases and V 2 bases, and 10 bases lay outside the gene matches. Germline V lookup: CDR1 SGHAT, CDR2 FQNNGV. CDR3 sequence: CASSLRIRGLVYEQYF. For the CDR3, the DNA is TGTGCCAGCAGCTTAAGAATCAGGGGGCTCGTGTACGAGCAGTACTTC.

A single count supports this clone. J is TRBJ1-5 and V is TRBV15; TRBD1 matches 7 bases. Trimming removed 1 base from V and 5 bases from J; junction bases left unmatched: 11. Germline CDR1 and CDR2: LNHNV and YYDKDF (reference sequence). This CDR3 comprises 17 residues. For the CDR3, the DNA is TGTGCCACCAGCAGAGGGGCAGGGGGTCGCTGGGATCAGCCCCAGCATTTT. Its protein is CATSRGAGGRWDQPQHF.

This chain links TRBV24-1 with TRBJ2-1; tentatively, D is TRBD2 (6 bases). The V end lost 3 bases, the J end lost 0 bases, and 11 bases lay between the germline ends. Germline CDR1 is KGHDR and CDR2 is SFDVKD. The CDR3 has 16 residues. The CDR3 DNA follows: TGTGCCACCAGTGATGCCGACGGGGGCTCCTACAATGAGCAGTTCTTC. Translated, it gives CATSDADGGSYNEQFF.

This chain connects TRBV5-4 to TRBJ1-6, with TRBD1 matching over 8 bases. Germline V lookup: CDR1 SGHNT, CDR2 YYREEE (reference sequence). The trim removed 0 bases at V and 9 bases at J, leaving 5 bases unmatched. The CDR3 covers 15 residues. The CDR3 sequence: CASSLEDRASSPLHF. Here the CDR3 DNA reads TGTGCCAGCAGCTTGGAGGACAGGGCGAGTTCACCCCTCCACTTT.

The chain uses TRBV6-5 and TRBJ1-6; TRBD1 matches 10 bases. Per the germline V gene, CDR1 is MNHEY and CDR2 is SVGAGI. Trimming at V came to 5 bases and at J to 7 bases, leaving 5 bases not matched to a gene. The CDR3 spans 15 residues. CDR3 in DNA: TGTGCCAGCAGTCGCCCGGGACAGGGGAATTCACCCCTCCACTTT. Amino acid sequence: CASSRPGQGNSPLHF.

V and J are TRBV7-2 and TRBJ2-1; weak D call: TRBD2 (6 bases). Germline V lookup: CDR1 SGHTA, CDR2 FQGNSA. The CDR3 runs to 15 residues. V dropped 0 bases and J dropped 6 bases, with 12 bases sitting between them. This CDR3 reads CASSLAGLAPNEQFF. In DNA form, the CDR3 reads TGTGCCAGCAGCTTAGCGGGTCTAGCGCCCAATGAGCAGTTCTTC.

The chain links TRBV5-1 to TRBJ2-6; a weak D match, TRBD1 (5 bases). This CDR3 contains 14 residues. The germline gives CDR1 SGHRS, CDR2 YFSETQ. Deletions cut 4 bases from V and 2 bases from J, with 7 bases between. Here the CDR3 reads CASSTRAGANVLTF. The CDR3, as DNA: TGCGCCAGCAGCACCAGGGCTGGGGCCAACGTCCTGACTTTC.

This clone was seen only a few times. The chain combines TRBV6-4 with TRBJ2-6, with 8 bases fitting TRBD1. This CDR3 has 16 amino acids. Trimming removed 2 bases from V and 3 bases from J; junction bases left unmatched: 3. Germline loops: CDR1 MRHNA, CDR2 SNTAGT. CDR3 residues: CASSDTGGVGANVLTF. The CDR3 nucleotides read TGTGCCAGCAGTGACACAGGGGGAGTTGGGGCCAACGTCCTGACTTTC.

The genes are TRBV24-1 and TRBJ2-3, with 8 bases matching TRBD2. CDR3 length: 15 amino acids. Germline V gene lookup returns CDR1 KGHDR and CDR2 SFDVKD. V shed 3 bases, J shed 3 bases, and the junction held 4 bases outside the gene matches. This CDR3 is CATSDSGSWTDTQYF. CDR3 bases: TGTGCCACCAGTGATAGCGGGAGTTGGACAGATACGCAGTATTTT.

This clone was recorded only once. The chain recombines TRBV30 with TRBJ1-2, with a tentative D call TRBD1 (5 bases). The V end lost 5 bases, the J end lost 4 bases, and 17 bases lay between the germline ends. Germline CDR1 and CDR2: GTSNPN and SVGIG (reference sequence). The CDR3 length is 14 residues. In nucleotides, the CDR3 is TGTGCCTGGTATATCCAGGGATCCCGCTATGGCTACACCTTC. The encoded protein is CAWYIQGSRYGYTF.

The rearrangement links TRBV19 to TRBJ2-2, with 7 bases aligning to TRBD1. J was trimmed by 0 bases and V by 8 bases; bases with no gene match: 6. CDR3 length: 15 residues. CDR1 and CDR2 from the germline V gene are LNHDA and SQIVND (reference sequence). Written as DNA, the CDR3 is TGTGCCAGTCACCGGGACAGAGCGAACACCGGGGAGCTGTTTTTT. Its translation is CASHRDRANTGELFF.

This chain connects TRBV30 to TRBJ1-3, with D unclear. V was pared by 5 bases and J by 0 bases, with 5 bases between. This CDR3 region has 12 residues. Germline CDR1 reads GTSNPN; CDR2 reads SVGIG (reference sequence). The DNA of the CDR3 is TGTGCCTGGGCGAGCTCTGGAAACACCATATATTTT. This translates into CAWASSGNTIYF.

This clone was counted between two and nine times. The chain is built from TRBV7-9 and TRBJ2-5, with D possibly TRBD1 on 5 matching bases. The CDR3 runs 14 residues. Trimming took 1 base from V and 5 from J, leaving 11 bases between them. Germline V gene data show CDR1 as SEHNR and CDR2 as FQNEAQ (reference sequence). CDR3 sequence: CASSLDRWKETQYF. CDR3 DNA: TGTGCCAGCAGCTTAGACAGGTGGAAGGAGACCCAGTACTTC.

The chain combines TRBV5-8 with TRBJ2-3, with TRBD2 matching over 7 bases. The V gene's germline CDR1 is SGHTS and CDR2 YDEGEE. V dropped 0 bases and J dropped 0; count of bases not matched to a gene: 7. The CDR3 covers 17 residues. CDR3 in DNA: TGTGCCAGCAGCTTGGGGTCCGGGGGAGGGAGCACAGATACGCAGTATTTT. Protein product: CASSLGSGGGSTDTQYF.

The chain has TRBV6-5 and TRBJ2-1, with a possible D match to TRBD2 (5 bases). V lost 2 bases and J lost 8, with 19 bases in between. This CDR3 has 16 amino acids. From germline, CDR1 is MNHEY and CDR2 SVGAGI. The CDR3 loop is CASSYEIPYRGYEQFF. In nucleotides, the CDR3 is TGTGCCAGCAGTTACGAAATTCCTTACAGAGGGTATGAGCAGTTCTTC.

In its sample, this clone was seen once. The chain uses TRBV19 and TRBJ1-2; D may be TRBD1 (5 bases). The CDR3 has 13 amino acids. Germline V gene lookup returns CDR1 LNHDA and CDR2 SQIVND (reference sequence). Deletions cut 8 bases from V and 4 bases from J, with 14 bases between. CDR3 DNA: TGTGCCAGTGGGCGGGGCGGTGCCTATGGCTACACCTTC. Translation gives CASGRGGAYGYTF.

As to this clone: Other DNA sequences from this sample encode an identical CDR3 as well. The CDR3 DNA is TGTGCCTGGACTAGCGGGAGCTACGAGCAGTACTTC. Translated, it gives CAWTSGSYEQYF. The chain is built from TRBV30 and TRBJ2-7, with 10 positions matching TRBD2. This CDR3 has 12 residues. J lost 3 bases, V lost 4 bases, and 0 bases had no gene match. Germline V gives CDR1 GTSNPN, CDR2 SVGIG (reference sequence).

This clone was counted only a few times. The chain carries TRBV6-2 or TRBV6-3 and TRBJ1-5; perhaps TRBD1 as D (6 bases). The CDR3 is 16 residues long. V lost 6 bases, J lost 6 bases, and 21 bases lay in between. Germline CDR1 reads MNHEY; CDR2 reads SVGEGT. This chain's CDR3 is CASSSPGHSPSQPQHF. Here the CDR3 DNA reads TGTGCCAGCAGCAGTCCGGGACACTCCCCCAGTCAGCCCCAGCATTTT.

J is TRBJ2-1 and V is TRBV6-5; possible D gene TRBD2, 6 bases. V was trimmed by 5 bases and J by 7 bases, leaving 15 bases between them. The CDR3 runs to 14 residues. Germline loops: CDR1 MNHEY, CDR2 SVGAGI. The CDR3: CASSTRGLHNEQFF. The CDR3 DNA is TGTGCCAGCAGTACCCGGGGACTGCATAATGAGCAGTTCTTC.

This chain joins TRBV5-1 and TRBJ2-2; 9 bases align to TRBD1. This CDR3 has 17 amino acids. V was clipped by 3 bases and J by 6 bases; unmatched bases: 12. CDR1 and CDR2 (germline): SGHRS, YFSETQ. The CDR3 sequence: CASSSTPGQGSAGELFF. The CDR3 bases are TGCGCCAGCAGCTCAACCCCGGGACAGGGATCGGCCGGGGAGCTGTTTTTT.

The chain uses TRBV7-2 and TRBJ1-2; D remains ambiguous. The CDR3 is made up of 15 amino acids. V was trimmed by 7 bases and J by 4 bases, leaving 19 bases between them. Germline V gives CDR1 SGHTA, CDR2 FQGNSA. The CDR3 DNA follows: TGTGCCAGCACCCCTGAGTCGGCAGGAAGCTATGGCTACACCTTC. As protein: CASTPESAGSYGYTF.

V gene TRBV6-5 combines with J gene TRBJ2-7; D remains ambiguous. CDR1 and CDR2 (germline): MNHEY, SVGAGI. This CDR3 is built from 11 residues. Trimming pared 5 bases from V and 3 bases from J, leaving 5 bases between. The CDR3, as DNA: TGTGCCAGCAGTACTTTCTACGAGCAGTACTTC. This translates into CASSTFYEQYF.